This T cell receptor beta chain was sequenced for a study of cytomegalovirus exposure and HLA in healthy donors. PCR amplification relied on 60 Vbeta primers (plus 13 Jbeta primers). The table came from immunoSEQ multiplex PCR; TCRdb's copy has only in-frame clones and leaves some out. The data show over 45,000 clones, roughly 83% seen once. Note on this clone: Its target is unknown.

Regarding the study as a whole: TCR beta chains numbering 164 were designated cytomegalovirus-associated. Accurate HLA-A and HLA-B prediction from TCR beta sequences was reported for most subjects.

V lost 10 bases, J lost 6 bases, and 12 bases lay in between. The CDR3 covers 12 residues. Looked up from germline, CDR1 is LNHDA and CDR2 is SQIVND (reference sequence). V is TRBV19 and J is TRBJ2-2; D gene unclear. This TCR derives from a young man in good health and CMV-seronegative. Sequenced material: PBMCs. CDR3 DNA sequence: TGTGCCACCAAAAGAGAGGCCGGGGAGCTGTTTTTT. Its protein is CATKREAGELFF.